The rows below give T cell receptor beta chains drawn from one sample of a study of tumor and adjacent non-tumor tissue in lung cancer. Each CDR3 protein gets one entry after TCRdb re-called the multiplex PCR reads with MiXCR. The sample lists 70,000 or so distinct CDR3 sequences, approximately 63% occurring once. The sequencing input was lung tumor tissue. The source of these receptors is a man between 45 and 60 years old with non-small cell lung cancer. Each CDR3 is given with its conserved first and last residue. The D gene is left open where the match is weak. Only some rows state a clone size, as once, few, many or a class for expanded clones.

v_gene	j_gene	abundance	d_gene	CDR3aa	CDR3nt
TRBV20-1	TRBJ2-5	-	TRBD1	CSARDTGGRETQYF	TGCAGTGCTAGAGATACAGGGGGAAGGGAGACCCAGTACTTC
TRBV6-2/TRBV6-3	TRBJ2-2	-	-	CASRRRNTRELFF	TGTGCCAGCAGGAGGAGAAACACCAGGGAGCTGTTTTTT
TRBV20-1	TRBJ1-2	-	-	CGAEADTYGYTF	TGCGGTGCAGAAGCAGATACTTACGGCTACACCTTC
TRBV28	TRBJ2-1	many	-	CAKIAGQFF	TGTGCCAAAATAGCCGGGCAGTTCTTC
TRBV6-6	TRBJ2-5	many	-	CASSGTRQETQYF	TGTGCCAGCAGTGGGACTCGACAAGAGACCCAGTACTTC
TRBV28	TRBJ2-3	-	-	CASVGSSSDTQYF	TGTGCCAGCGTGGGTAGCAGCTCAGATACGCAGTATTTT
TRBV4-1	TRBJ1-5	-	-	CASSHLTNNQPQHF	TGCGCCAGCAGCCACCTGACAAACAATCAGCCCCAGCATTTT
TRBV29-1	TRBJ2-1	-	TRBD2	CSVASGRGSYNEQLF	TGCAGCGTTGCGAGCGGGAGGGGTTCCTACAATGAGCAGCTCTTC
TRBV11-1	TRBJ2-1	-	TRBD1	CASNSDGQGHNEQFF	TGTGCCAGCAACTCGGACGGACAGGGCCACAATGAGCAGTTCTTC
TRBV5-5	TRBJ1-4	few	TRBD1	CASSPGTGANNEKLFF	TGTGCCAGCAGCCCGGGGACAGGGGCAAATAATGAAAAACTGTTTTTT
TRBV6-5	TRBJ2-1	-	TRBD2	CANSYTNPSGGYNKQFF	TGTGCCAACAGTTACACCAACCCTAGCGGGGGGTACAATAAACAGTTCTTC
TRBV12-3/TRBV12-4	TRBJ1-4	-	TRBD1	CACSRQGATTNEKLLF	TGTGCCTGCAGCAGACAGGGGGCAACGACTAATGAAAAATTGCTTTTT
TRBV5-6	TRBJ1-3	-	-	CASSLRGEAVNTIYF	TGTGCCAGCAGCTTGCGGGGCGAAGCTGTAAATACCATATATTTT
TRBV5-5	TRBJ2-1	-	TRBD2	CASSSGLAGLTSYNEQFF	TGTGCCAGCAGCTCGGGACTAGCGGGACTAACATCCTACAATGAGCAATTCTTC
TRBV12-5	TRBJ2-7	many	-	CASGLVVVRTRDEQYF	TGTGCTAGTGGTTTGGTAGTAGTCCGTACCAGGGACGAGCAGTACTTC
TRBV5-1	TRBJ2-3	few	-	CASSVSTGTDTQYF	TGCGCCAGCAGCGTCTCGACGGGTACAGATACGCAGTATTTT
TRBV6-1	TRBJ2-1	many	TRBD2	CASSDRLAGGPGLMAEQFF	TGTGCCAGCAGTGATCGACTAGCGGGAGGGCCGGGGTTGATGGCTGAGCAGTTCTTC
TRBV4-1	TRBJ2-6	-	-	CASSRQTVSRANVLTF	TGCGCCAGCAGCCGACAGACGGTCTCCAGGGCCAACGTCCTGACTTTC
TRBV5-4	TRBJ1-2	many	TRBD1	CASSPAPGQGSYGYTF	TGTGCCAGCAGCCCTGCCCCGGGACAGGGGAGCTATGGCTACACCTTC
TRBV12-3/TRBV12-4	TRBJ2-6	once	-	CVSRGSFLGSGANVLTF	TGTGTCAGCAGAGGCTCCTTTCTCGGCTCTGGGGCCAACGTCCTGACTTTC
TRBV28	TRBJ2-1	-	TRBD2	CASNPIPTSGRGGEQFF	TGTGCCAGCAATCCAATTCCGACTAGCGGGAGGGGAGGTGAGCAGTTCTTC
TRBV10-3	TRBJ2-7	-	-	CVITQGWQGTYKQYF	TGTGTCATCACCCAGGGGTGGCAGGGTACCTACAAGCAGTACTTC
TRBV11-3	TRBJ2-3	-	TRBD2	CASSPGTSGFANTQYF	TGTGCCAGCAGCCCAGGGACTAGCGGGTTTGCTAATACGCAATATTTT
TRBV6-2/TRBV6-3	TRBJ2-5	-	-	CASIVERRETQYF	TGTGCCAGCATCGTGGAGAGGAGAGAGACCCAGTACTTC
TRBV4-1	TRBJ2-1	many	TRBD2	CASSQTTSGGPSFNEQFF	TGCGCCAGCAGCCAGACGACTAGCGGGGGGCCGTCCTTCAATGAGCAGTTCTTC
TRBV20-1	TRBJ2-4	-	-	CSARVGGFRAKNIQYF	TGCAGTGCTAGAGTCGGCGGGTTTAGGGCCAAAAACATTCAGTACTTC
TRBV2	TRBJ1-2	few	-	CASSERAGGGYGYTF	TGTGCCAGCAGTGAAAGGGCAGGTGGGGGCTATGGCTACACCTTC
TRBV28	TRBJ1-2	-	-	CASSYYGDPIMANYGYTF	TGTGCCAGCAGTTATTATGGGGACCCCATTATGGCTAACTATGGCTACACCTTC
TRBV2	TRBJ2-3	-	-	CASSEAPSSDMQYF	TGTGCCAGCAGTGAAGCGCCTAGTTCCGATATGCAGTATTTT
TRBV29-1	TRBJ2-1	many	-	CSVEEPRVGNEQFF	TGCAGCGTTGAAGAGCCTCGTGTGGGGAATGAGCAGTTCTTC
TRBV29-1	TRBJ1-1	-	TRBD1	CSVENVPARSDRGKSALF	TGCAGCGTTGAAAACGTCCCAGCTAGGTCGGACAGGGGTAAGAGTGCTCTCTTT
TRBV29-1	TRBJ2-3	-	-	CIARKWDFREERDTQYF	TGCATCGCACGAAAATGGGACTTTCGGGAAGAGCGTGATACGCAGTATTTT
TRBV4-1	TRBJ2-3	-	TRBD1	CASNPQDRGRADTRYF	TGCGCCAGCAACCCCCAAGACAGGGGCCGGGCAGATACGCGGTATTTT
TRBV6-2/TRBV6-3	TRBJ1-5	-	-	CASSYFPASSNQSQHF	TGTGCCAGTAGTTACTTTCCAGCCTCTAGCAATCAGTCCCAGCATTTT
TRBV28	TRBJ2-7	few	TRBD1	CASSLGPGTGGWYEQYF	TGTGCCAGCAGTTTGGGACCCGGGACAGGGGGCTGGTACGAGCAGTACTTC
TRBV28	TRBJ1-5	many	-	CASSLSQGQGNQPQHF	TGTGCCAGCAGTTTATCCCAGGGGCAGGGCAATCAGCCCCAGCATTTT
TRBV5-6	TRBJ2-3	once	TRBD1	CASNIGQGTDTLYF	TGTGCCAGCAACATCGGACAGGGCACAGATACGCTGTATTTT
TRBV4-2	TRBJ2-3	-	TRBD1	CDSSQFRDRLGTDTQYF	TGTGACAGCAGCCAGTTCCGGGACAGGCTAGGCACAGATACGCAGTATTTT
TRBV20-1	TRBJ1-2	-	-	CSAREGGNYGCIF	TGCAGTGCTAGAGAAGGGGGGAACTATGGCTGCATCTTC
TRBV28	TRBJ2-1	-	TRBD2	CSSDPSGVSSYNEQFF	TGTAGCAGTGACCCTAGCGGTGTGAGCTCCTACAATGAGCAGTTCTTC
TRBV10-2	TRBJ2-7	-	TRBD2	CASSDPGLEGYVQYF	TGCGCCAGCAGTGATCCGGGACTAGAGGGATACGTGCAGTACTTC